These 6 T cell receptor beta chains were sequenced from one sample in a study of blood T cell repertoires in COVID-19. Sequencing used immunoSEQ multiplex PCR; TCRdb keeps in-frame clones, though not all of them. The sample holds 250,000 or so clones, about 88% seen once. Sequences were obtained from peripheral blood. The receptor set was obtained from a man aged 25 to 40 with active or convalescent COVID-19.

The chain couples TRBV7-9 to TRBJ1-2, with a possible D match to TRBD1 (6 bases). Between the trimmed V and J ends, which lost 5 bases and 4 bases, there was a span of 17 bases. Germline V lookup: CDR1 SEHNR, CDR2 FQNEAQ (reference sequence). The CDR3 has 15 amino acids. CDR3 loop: CASSPLGGGGYGYTF. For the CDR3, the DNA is TGTGCCAGCAGCCCCCTTGGGGGCGGCGGCTATGGCTACACCTTC.

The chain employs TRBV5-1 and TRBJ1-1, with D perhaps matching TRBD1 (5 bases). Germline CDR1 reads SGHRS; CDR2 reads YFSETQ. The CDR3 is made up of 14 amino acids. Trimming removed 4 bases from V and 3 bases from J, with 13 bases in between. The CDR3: CASSPTRDDTEAFF. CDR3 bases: TGCGCCAGCAGCCCCACCAGGGATGACACTGAAGCTTTCTTT.

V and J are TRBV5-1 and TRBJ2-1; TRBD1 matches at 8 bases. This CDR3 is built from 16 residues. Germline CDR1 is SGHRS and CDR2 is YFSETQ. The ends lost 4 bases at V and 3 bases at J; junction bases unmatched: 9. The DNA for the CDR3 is TGCGCCAGCAGCCTGGCGTCAGGGGGCCACTACAATGAGCAGTTCTTC. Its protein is CASSLASGGHYNEQFF.

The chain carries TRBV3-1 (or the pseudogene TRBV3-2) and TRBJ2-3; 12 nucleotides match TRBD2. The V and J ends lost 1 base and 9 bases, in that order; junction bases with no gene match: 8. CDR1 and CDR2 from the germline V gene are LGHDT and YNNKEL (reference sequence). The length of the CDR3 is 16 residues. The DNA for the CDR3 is TGTGCCAGCAGCCAAGTCGCTAGCGGGGGGGCAGGGACGCAGTATTTT. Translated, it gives CASSQVASGGAGTQYF.

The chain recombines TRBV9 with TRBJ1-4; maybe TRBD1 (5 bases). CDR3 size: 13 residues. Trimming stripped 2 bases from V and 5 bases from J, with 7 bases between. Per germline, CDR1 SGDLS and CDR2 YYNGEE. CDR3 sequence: CASSVNRNEKLFF. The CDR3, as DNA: TGTGCCAGCAGCGTCAACAGGAATGAAAAACTGTTTTTT.

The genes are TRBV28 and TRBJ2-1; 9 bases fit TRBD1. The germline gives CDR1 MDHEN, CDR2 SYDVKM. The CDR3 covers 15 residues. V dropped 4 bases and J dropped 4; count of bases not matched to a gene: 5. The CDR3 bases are TGTGCCAGCAGTTCCGGGACAGGGTTATACAATGAGCAGTTCTTC. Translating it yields CASSSGTGLYNEQFF.